A selection of T cell receptor beta chains follows, all from one sample in a study of identical twins. TCRdb fed the 5' RACE reads into MiXCR, producing one record per CDR3 protein. The profile shows about 890,000 distinct CDR3 sequences, 9% to 15% of them singletons. These data are also associated with another study on yellow fever vaccine responses in identical twins.

The sample taken for sequencing was PBMCs. Every receptor here comes from a woman between 18 and 30 years old in good health. Each CDR3 is given with its conserved first and last residue. The D gene is left open where the match is weak. Clone size is not always given. Where it is, it says once, few, many or a class for expanded clones.

v_gene,j_gene,abundance,d_gene,CDR3nt,CDR3aa
TRBV4-1,TRBJ2-1,many,-,TGCGCCAGCAGCCAAGATCCCAGGGAACCTTACAATGAGCAGTTCTTC,CASSQDPREPYNEQFF
TRBV20-1,TRBJ2-1,-,TRBD2,TGCAGTGCTAGGCGTGGGACTAGCGGAAGGGGAGAGCAGTTCTTC,CSARRGTSGRGEQFF
TRBV12-5,TRBJ2-2,-,-,TGTGCTAGTGGTTTGATTGGGCAGACCGGGGAGCTGTTTTTT,CASGLIGQTGELFF
TRBV19,TRBJ1-5,-,-,TGTGCCGGGGGCTGGGGCAGTAATAGCAATCAGCCCCAGCATTTT,CAGGWGSNSNQPQHF
TRBV5-1,TRBJ2-1,few,TRBD2,TGCGCCAGCAAGGCTCCGGGACTAGCGAGCAACAATGAGCAGTTCTTC,CASKAPGLASNNEQFF
TRBV11-2,TRBJ2-1,-,-,TGTGCCAGCAGCCTTCTAGGGGGAGGGCCGTCAAATGAGCAGTTCTTC,CASSLLGGGPSNEQFF
TRBV3-1,TRBJ2-7,many,-,TGTGCCAGCAGCCAAGAGGTGGGAATCGCCCACGAGCAGTACTTC,CASSQEVGIAHEQYF
TRBV12-3/TRBV12-4,TRBJ1-5,many,-,TGTGCCAGCAGGACCCAGGGGACGGGCGGTCAGCCCCAGCATTTT,CASRTQGTGGQPQHF
TRBV25-1,TRBJ2-3,-,-,TGTGCCAGCACCGGACGGGGAAGCACAGATACGCAGTATTTT,CASTGRGSTDTQYF
TRBV6-2/TRBV6-3,TRBJ2-7,-,-,TGTGCCAGCAGTTACCCCCTACGGTACGAGCAGTACTTC,CASSYPLRYEQYF
TRBV20-1,TRBJ1-1,few,TRBD1,TGCAGTGCCCCTCCCCCGGACAGGGGGCAGGGTGAAGCTTTCTTT,CSAPPPDRGQGEAFF
TRBV12-3/TRBV12-4,TRBJ1-5,many,TRBD1,TGTGCCAGCAGCCCGACAGGGGGAGGGAATCAGCCCCAGCATTTT,CASSPTGGGNQPQHF
TRBV19,TRBJ1-6,few,TRBD1,TGTGCCAGTAGTAGGCCACAGGGGCGGGATTCACCCCTCCACTTT,CASSRPQGRDSPLHF
TRBV12-3/TRBV12-4,TRBJ1-2,few,-,TGTGCCAGCAGTCCTTCGGGAGTCAACTATGGCTACACCTTC,CASSPSGVNYGYTF
TRBV11-2,TRBJ1-3,-,-,TGTGCCAGCAGCTTAGTGGGACAAGGAAACACCATATATTTT,CASSLVGQGNTIYF
TRBV6-1,TRBJ1-1,-,TRBD1,TGTGCCAGCAGCGGGGAGGGGGCAGGCAAACTTGAAGCTTTCTTT,CASSGEGAGKLEAFF
TRBV20-1,TRBJ2-1,few,TRBD2,TGCAGTGCCCCCCGAACTAGCGGGGGTGAGCAGTTCTTC,CSAPRTSGGEQFF
TRBV13,TRBJ2-3,-,TRBD1,TGTGCCAGCAGCAAGGGGACAGCCCAAACAGATACGCAGTATTTT,CASSKGTAQTDTQYF
TRBV10-3,TRBJ2-1,-,TRBD1,TGTGCCATCAGTGAGTCGGAGACAGGGGGTAGGTACAATGAGCAGTTCTTC,CAISESETGGRYNEQFF
TRBV4-1,TRBJ2-7,-,TRBD1,TGCGCCAGCAGCCAAAAACGTGGACAGGTTAACGAGCAGTACTTC,CASSQKRGQVNEQYF
TRBV9,TRBJ1-5,many,-,TGTGCCAGCAGCCCCAACGACAGGAGCTATCAGCCCCAGCATTTT,CASSPNDRSYQPQHF
TRBV10-3,TRBJ2-3,few,-,TGTGCCATCAGTGAGTCGGTACAGACAGATACGCAGTATTTT,CAISESVQTDTQYF
TRBV2,TRBJ1-5,few,TRBD1,TGTGCCAGCAGTACTACCGGGACAGCGCGGCCCCAGCATTTT,CASSTTGTARPQHF
TRBV15,TRBJ2-3,-,-,TGTGCCACCAGCAGATCGGGGTTTAGCACAGATACGCAGTATTTT,CATSRSGFSTDTQYF
TRBV29-1,TRBJ2-1,many,TRBD1,TGCAGCGTTGAATGGGACAGGGTTAGGCAGTTCTTC,CSVEWDRVRQFF
TRBV15,TRBJ2-7,-,-,TGTGCCACCAGCAGCACAGGGTACGAGCAGTACTTC,CATSSTGYEQYF
TRBV5-1,TRBJ2-4,few,-,TGCGCCAGCAGCCCGACCCTGCCGGGACAAGGTCTGAACATTCAGTACTTC,CASSPTLPGQGLNIQYF
TRBV2,TRBJ2-7,-,-,TGTGCCAGCAGTGGAGACTTAGGGGTAACCTACGAGCAGTACTTC,CASSGDLGVTYEQYF
TRBV2,TRBJ1-2,-,-,TGTGCCAGCAGTCCCCAGACCCGGAGCGGTGGCTACACCTTC,CASSPQTRSGGYTF
TRBV4-1,TRBJ2-3,many,-,TGCGCCAGCAGCCCAAAAGCAGGGCTCGTTGCAGATACGCAGTATTTT,CASSPKAGLVADTQYF
TRBV20-1,TRBJ2-5,-,-,TGCAGTGCTCCCCGTCCAGCCAAAGAGACCCAGTACTTC,CSAPRPAKETQYF
TRBV11-2,TRBJ2-1,few,TRBD1,TGTGCCAGCAGCTTAGATCCCGGACAGGGCGGCTCCTACAATGAGCAGTTCTTC,CASSLDPGQGGSYNEQFF
TRBV7-9,TRBJ2-7,few,-,TGTGCCAGCACCTCGCGGACTCTGCCCTACGAGCAGTACTTC,CASTSRTLPYEQYF
TRBV12-3/TRBV12-4,TRBJ1-6,many,TRBD1,TGTGCCAGCAGTCAGGGGGGGAGAAGAAATTCACCCCTCCACTTT,CASSQGGRRNSPLHF
TRBV6-1,TRBJ1-1,few,-,TGTGCCAGCAGCTCCGGGGGCTGGGGCACTGAAGCTTTCTTT,CASSSGGWGTEAFF
TRBV12-3/TRBV12-4,TRBJ1-1,many,-,TGTGCCAGCAGTCCCTTTTTGAACACTGAAGCTTTCTTT,CASSPFLNTEAFF
TRBV20-1,TRBJ1-5,-,-,TGCAGTGCTACCGGGCAGGTCGGGCAGCCCCAGCATTTT,CSATGQVGQPQHF
TRBV20-1,TRBJ2-1,few,-,TGCAGTGCGGAGGGGGACACAGGTGAAGCCTACAATGAGCAGTTCTTC,CSAEGDTGEAYNEQFF
TRBV7-2,TRBJ2-3,few,-,TGTGCCAGCACCCCCGGCAGCACCTGGGCAGATACGCAGTATTTT,CASTPGSTWADTQYF
TRBV6-2/TRBV6-3,TRBJ2-1,-,TRBD2,TGTGCCAGCAGATCCTCTCTAGCGGGTGATTACAATGAGCAGTTCTTC,CASRSSLAGDYNEQFF
TRBV10-3,TRBJ1-2,few,TRBD1,TGTGCCATCAGTGAAAGGGGGCCGGATGGCTACACCTTC,CAISERGPDGYTF
TRBV5-1,TRBJ1-1,-,-,TGCGCCAGCAGCTTGGGGTCTGCAGGGGATGGGTCTGAAGCTTTCTTT,CASSLGSAGDGSEAFF
TRBV4-1,TRBJ1-2,many,TRBD1,TGCGCCAGCAGCCCTACAGGGGAAGGGGTCTATGGCTACACCTTC,CASSPTGEGVYGYTF
TRBV20-1,TRBJ2-3,-,-,TGCAGTGCTAGTAATAGCGGATCAGATACGCAGTATTTT,CSASNSGSDTQYF
TRBV5-6,TRBJ2-1,few,-,TGTGCCAGCAGCTTTGAATACCGGGCCTCCCAAAAGCAGTTCTTC,CASSFEYRASQKQFF
TRBV29-1,TRBJ2-3,-,-,TGCAGCGTTGAACCCCCCTCGGATACGCAGTATTTT,CSVEPPSDTQYF
TRBV7-6,TRBJ2-2,-,TRBD2,TGTGCCAGCAGCACTACCCCGGGCCCTAGCGGGAACACCGGGGAGCTGTTTTTT,CASSTTPGPSGNTGELFF
TRBV11-2,TRBJ2-4,few,TRBD1,TGTGCCAGCAGCTTAGAGGGGACAGGGATGTACTTC,CASSLEGTGMYF
TRBV6-1,TRBJ2-3,few,TRBD1,TGTGCCAGCACCGGATACCAGGGGGCGGGGAAGACAGATACGCAGTATTTT,CASTGYQGAGKTDTQYF
TRBV7-3,TRBJ2-2,-,-,TGTGCCAGCAGCCCGAAATCGGTGAACACCGGGGAGCTGTTTTTT,CASSPKSVNTGELFF
TRBV28,TRBJ2-7,few,TRBD2,TGTGCCAGCAGTTTCATCCCTCGGGGGGGACATACCTACGAGCAGTACTTC,CASSFIPRGGHTYEQYF
TRBV27,TRBJ2-7,-,TRBD2,TGTGCCAGCAGAGTTAGCGGGAACACCCTATATGTGGAGTACTTC,CASRVSGNTLYVEYF
TRBV4-2,TRBJ1-5,few,TRBD1,TGTGCCAGCAGCCAAGAAGAAGGGGGCAGGGGCAATCAGCCCCAGCATTTT,CASSQEEGGRGNQPQHF
TRBV12-3/TRBV12-4,TRBJ2-1,many,TRBD1,TGTGCCAGCAGCCCTCAGGGGGACTCCTACAATGAGCAGTTCTTC,CASSPQGDSYNEQFF
TRBV4-1,TRBJ2-3,-,TRBD1,TGCGCCAGCAGCGAGAGGGGACAGCGGAGCACAGATACGCAGTATTTT,CASSERGQRSTDTQYF
TRBV12-3/TRBV12-4,TRBJ1-1,-,-,TGTGCCAGCAGTCCCCGGGGACACCGGCCAAACACTGAAGCTTTCTTT,CASSPRGHRPNTEAFF
TRBV4-2,TRBJ2-2,-,-,TGTGCCAGCAGCCCCTCACGGCCTTCGAACACCGGGGAGCTGTTTTTT,CASSPSRPSNTGELFF
TRBV12-3/TRBV12-4,TRBJ1-6,-,-,TGTGCCAGCAGTTTTAGTAGGGGATCCGATTCACCCCTCCACTTT,CASSFSRGSDSPLHF
TRBV24-1,TRBJ2-1,few,-,TGTGCCACCAGTGAACTGGGGGGCCTCTACAATGAGCAGTTCTTC,CATSELGGLYNEQFF
TRBV29-1,TRBJ2-1,many,-,TGCAGCGAACTGGGTAGGAACAATGAGCAGTTCTTC,CSELGRNNEQFF